This T cell receptor beta chain was sequenced for a study of OX40 agonist ivuxolimab in advanced cancers. Concerning the study at large: Ivuxolimab, which targeted the costimulatory receptor OX40 (CD134), was an agonistic, fully human IgG2 monoclonal antibody. Intravenous ivuxolimab was administered to patients every 2 weeks at six dose levels: 0.01, 0.1, 0.3, 1.5, 3 and 10 mg/kg. Of the roughly 52 dose-escalation patients, hepatocellular carcinoma was present in about 19, melanoma in approximately 15, renal cell carcinoma in 9 and head and neck cancer in 9. In the dose-escalation cohort, approximately 80% of patients were male, and the mean age was roughly 60 years with a range of roughly 20 to 79. Prior anti-PD-1, anti-PD-L1 or anti-CTLA-4 therapy was permitted, and checkpoint inhibitors had been received by around 39% of dose-escalation patients. Partial responses were achieved by three dose-escalation patients, of whom one had hepatocellular carcinoma and two had cutaneous melanoma. The point of sequencing TCRbeta in the periphery was to test whether ivuxolimab changed TCR sequence diversity and drove clonal T-cell expansion. The paper covers the monotherapy dose-escalation part of the phase I ivuxolimab trial, which included N ≈ 57 patients. Summary of the overall study and its limitations: Partial responders in the 0.1-3.0 mg/kg groups had among the lowest normalized peripheral clonal expansion, especially among CD8+ T cells. At doses of 0.1 to 3.0 mg/kg, clonal expansion of both CD4+ and CD8+ T cells in blood was seen between baseline and week 6. Low levels of normalized T-cell clonal expansion were also seen in some nonresponding patients. After ivuxolimab, more expanded clones were found on average in CD8+ T cells than in CD4+ T cells. Which antigens the clonally expanded peripheral T cells were specific for was not determined.

Per the germline V gene, LGHNA is the CDR1 and YSLEER is the CDR2. Trimming removed 1 base from V and 4 bases from J, leaving 10 bases between the germline ends. The CDR3, cysteine through phenylalanine, is 14 amino acids long. Only the CDR3 part of the read is kept: 42 bases, read in frame from the first base. To sequence the TCRbeta CDR3 region, genomic DNA was isolated from the sorted cells. TCRbeta CDR3 regions were sequenced using the immunoSEQ Assay. TCRdb carries this immuneACCESS record with in-frame sequences only. Its versions omit some clonotypes, under half of them owing to an unresolved V gene in the studies checked, with the rest unexplained. The sample data list fewer than 65,000 clones, and around 83% of these were observed just once. The biggest ten clones account for roughly 30% of the sample. The trial excluded patients who had a history of autoimmune disease or who were on systemic immunosuppression. Peripheral blood for TCR sequencing was drawn from every dose cohort at baseline, at cycle 4 day 1 and at cycle 7 day 1. The samples were taken from a phase I, first-in-human, multicenter, open-label dose-escalation trial of ivuxolimab. Adults with locally advanced or metastatic melanoma, renal cell carcinoma, hepatocellular carcinoma or head and neck squamous cell carcinoma were enrolled in the trial. Before TCR sequencing, CD4+ T cells and CD8+ T cells from peripheral blood were sorted into separate populations.

Note on this clone: Its binding antigen is unknown. No clone much larger than this one lies a single base away; base qualities are absent.

This clonotype originated in an adult with an advanced solid tumor such as melanoma, head and neck, liver or kidney cancer. Material: CD4+ or CD8+ T cells sorted from blood, obtained in a trial of the OX40 agonist ivuxolimab. The chain links TRBV4-3 with TRBJ1-1; there is no confident call for the D gene. The DNA sequence reads TGCGCCAGCAGCCAAGTAGTAGGAATCACTGAAGCTTTCTTT. The encoded protein is CASSQVVGITEAFF.